This T cell receptor beta chain was recorded in a study of cytomegalovirus exposure and HLA in healthy donors. Study outcomes and limitations: There was a cluster of highly shared sequence variants that was likely a sequencing artifact.

This PCR relied on a set of 60 Vbeta primers and 13 Jbeta primers. Assay: immunoSEQ multiplex PCR; the TCRdb copy retains only in-frame clones and omits some. Among around 190,000 clones listed, around 77% were seen once. Concerning this clone: The antigen remains unidentified.

Germline-derived CDR1 and CDR2 are SNHLY and FYNNEI. The CDR3 contains 17 residues. V was clipped by 4 bases and J by 2 bases, with 19 bases between them. The chain couples TRBV2 to TRBJ2-3; D is perhaps TRBD1 (6 bases). The TCR comes from a woman aged 25 to 45 in good health and CMV-seronegative. Source material: PBMCs. In nucleotides, the CDR3 is TGTGCCAGCAGTGCCAACACGGGACACCCCTTCACAGATACGCAGTATTTT. Amino acids: CASSANTGHPFTDTQYF.